This is a list of T cell receptor beta chains from one sample in a study of blood T cell repertoires in COVID-19. Profiled with immunoSEQ multiplex PCR; TCRdb holds only in-frame clones, not every one. The table has about 420,000 clones, roughly 89% seen once. Material: peripheral blood. These receptors all stem from a man between 18 and 29 years old with COVID-19, enrolled during active disease. Each CDR3 is given with its conserved first and last residue. The D gene is left open where the match is weak. Where a row states a size, it is once, few, many or the class of an expanded clone; other rows omit it.

NA	TRBV29-1	once	TRBJ2-5	CSVEDGGGSETQYF	TGCAGCGTTGAAGATGGCGGCGGGTCTGAGACCCAGTACTTC
NA	TRBV6-4	NA	TRBJ2-3	CASSASSTRTDTQYF	TGTGCCAGCAGTGCTAGCTCTACCCGCACAGATACGCAGTATTTT
NA	TRBV6-5	NA	TRBJ2-7	CASKLATVLPYEQYF	TGTGCCAGCAAGCTAGCGACCGTTCTTCCCTACGAGCAGTACTTC
TRBD1	TRBV6-2/TRBV6-3	NA	TRBJ2-7	CASSYGTGEQYF	TGTGCCAGCAGTTACGGGACAGGCGAGCAGTACTTC
TRBD1	TRBV6-2/TRBV6-3	NA	TRBJ2-7	CASSQGARGEQYF	TGTGCCAGCAGTCAGGGGGCAAGGGGGGAGCAGTACTTC
NA	TRBV11-2	once	TRBJ1-3	CASSPTSPVGGNTIYF	TGTGCCAGCAGCCCCACCTCCCCAGTTGGTGGAAACACCATATATTTT
TRBD2	TRBV5-1	NA	TRBJ2-1	CASSGSGSSYNEQFF	TGCGCCAGCAGCGGAAGCGGGAGCTCCTACAATGAGCAGTTCTTC
NA	TRBV19	NA	TRBJ2-1	CASSISFQQKGVGGNEQFF	TGTGCCAGTAGTATCAGCTTTCAACAGAAGGGAGTCGGGGGCAATGAGCAGTTCTTC
NA	TRBV5-6	once	TRBJ1-1	CASSLGRNTEAFF	TGTGCCAGCAGCTTGGGGAGGAACACTGAAGCTTTCTTT
NA	TRBV19	NA	TRBJ1-5	CATRISGSVFQPQHF	TGTGCCACCCGCATCAGTGGTAGCGTTTTTCAGCCCCAGCATTTT
NA	TRBV13	NA	TRBJ2-7	CASSPRGLIYEQYF	TGTGCCAGCAGCCCACGGGGGTTGATCTACGAGCAGTACTTC
NA	TRBV7-8	NA	TRBJ1-2	CASSLRASYGYTF	TGTGCCAGCAGCCTCAGGGCTTCCTATGGCTACACCTTC
TRBD1	TRBV5-1	NA	TRBJ2-5	CASSLLAGGGETQYF	TGCGCCAGCAGCTTGTTGGCAGGGGGTGGTGAGACCCAGTACTTC
NA	TRBV7-8	NA	TRBJ2-1	CASSSSRAIHNEQFF	TGTGCCAGCAGCTCCTCCAGGGCGATCCACAATGAGCAGTTCTTC
NA	TRBV6-5	NA	TRBJ1-1	CASSSGLPLADTEAFF	TGTGCCAGCAGTTCAGGGCTGCCACTGGCGGACACTGAAGCTTTCTTT
NA	TRBV11-3	NA	TRBJ2-3	CASSLTRIDTQYF	TGTGCCAGCAGCTTAACGAGGATAGATACGCAGTATTTT
NA	TRBV27	NA	TRBJ2-1	CASRRGNSYNEQFF	TGTGCCAGCAGACGAGGGAACTCCTACAATGAGCAGTTCTTC
TRBD1	TRBV11-2	few	TRBJ1-6	CASRSEHRGLTPLHF	TGTGCCAGCAGGTCCGAACACAGGGGGCTTACACCCCTCCACTTT
TRBD2	TRBV7-2	NA	TRBJ2-2	CASSLVSGTGELFF	TGTGCCAGCAGCTTAGTTAGCGGGACCGGGGAGCTGTTTTTT
TRBD1	TRBV30	NA	TRBJ1-6	CAWSVTGQGVREPPLHF	TGTGCCTGGAGTGTAACGGGACAGGGCGTTCGGGAACCACCCCTCCACTTT
NA	TRBV7-8	NA	TRBJ1-2	CASSSSQGRVGYTF	TGTGCCAGCAGCTCATCTCAGGGCCGGGTCGGCTACACCTTC
NA	TRBV6-5	NA	TRBJ2-3	CASSRTRDTQYF	TGTGCCAGCAGTCGAACTAGGGATACGCAGTATTTT
TRBD2	TRBV5-1	NA	TRBJ2-2	CASYPGGTGELFF	TGCGCCAGCTATCCGGGGGGTACCGGGGAGCTGTTTTTT
NA	TRBV5-1	NA	TRBJ1-4	CASSLGAGEWEKLFF	TGCGCCAGCAGCTTGGGTGCCGGGGAGTGGGAAAAACTGTTTTTT
NA	TRBV6-5	NA	TRBJ2-1	CASSRVYDGGNEQFF	TGTGCCAGCAGCAGGGTGTACGACGGTGGGAATGAGCAGTTCTTC
TRBD1	TRBV5-6	once	TRBJ1-6	CASSLGDRDNSPLHF	TGTGCCAGCAGCTTGGGTGACAGGGATAATTCACCCCTCCACTTT
TRBD2	TRBV3-1/TRBV3-2	NA	TRBJ2-3	CASKGLADTDTQYF	TGTGCCAGTAAAGGACTAGCGGACACAGATACGCAGTATTTT